This T cell receptor beta chain was found in a study of T-cell reconstitution after alpha-beta-depleted transplantation in children. There are 13 residues in the CDR3. Trimming pared 0 bases from V and 5 bases from J, leaving 10 bases between. Germline assignment: CDR1 DFQATT and CDR2 SNEGSKA (reference sequence). The study, taken as a whole, reports: The authors attributed T-cell counts and diversity one year after transplant mostly to newly produced T cells.

Unique molecular identifiers were incorporated when the TCRbeta library was constructed. TCRdb reanalysed the PCR reads using MiXCR and keeps one entry per CDR3 protein. This table holds some 460,000 distinct CDR3 sequences, under 20% found once. As to this clonotype: Its antigen is not identified.

The rearrangement uses TRBV20-1 and TRBJ2-5; D is uncertain. This specimen was PBMCs, mostly from graft donor cells, taken 360 days after TCRalphabeta/CD19-depleted stem cell transplant. The TCR sequence derives from a boy in the first two years of life who had a stem cell transplant for Wiskott-Aldrich syndrome, so the T cells may come from the graft donor. In nucleotides, the CDR3 is TGCAGTGCTAGAGATTCCCGTCAGGAGACCCAGTACTTC. Residues: CSARDSRQETQYF.